This passage covers 24 T cell receptor beta chains from one sample sequenced in a study of T cell changes during pregnancy in multiple sclerosis. The repertoire was sequenced with immunoSEQ multiplex PCR; TCRdb's copy has only in-frame clones and lacks some. Among about 39,000 clones, 80% to 95% were seen once, and the ten largest hold around 0.35%. The starting material was CD4+ T cells from peripheral blood mononuclear cells, obtained in the third trimester of pregnancy. These receptors were collected from a female donor in good health, enrolled as a control in a pregnancy study.

The chain carries TRBV29-1 and TRBJ1-4, with D hard to call. Between the trimmed V and J ends, which lost 5 bases and 4 bases, there was a span of 11 bases. Germline V lookup: CDR1 SQVTM, CDR2 ANQGSEA. This CDR3 comprises 13 residues. The CDR3 region is CSVQSQINEKLFF. Written as DNA, the CDR3 is TGCAGCGTTCAGTCTCAGATTAATGAAAAACTGTTTTTT.

This clone showed up just once. The genes are TRBV5-4 and TRBJ1-2; maybe TRBD1 (5 bases). Germline values: CDR1 SGHNT, CDR2 YYREEE (reference sequence). The length of the CDR3 is 12 residues. V lost 1 base and J 6 bases, leaving 7 bases between the germline ends. The CDR3 here is CASSLWGDGYTF. As DNA, the CDR3 is TGTGCCAGCAGCTTGTGGGGGGATGGCTACACCTTC.

This clone was found a few times. CDR3 sequence: CASSMAGGSTNSPLHF. DNA of the CDR3: TGTGCCAGTAGTATGGCGGGGGGATCTACAAATTCACCCCTCCACTTT. The gene calls are TRBV19 and TRBJ1-6, with TRBD1 as a possible D gene (5 bases). The CDR3 length is 16 residues. Per the germline V gene, CDR1 is LNHDA and CDR2 is SQIVND (reference sequence). Trimming pared 3 bases from V and 7 bases from J, leaving 16 bases between.

V and J are TRBV11-3 and TRBJ2-1; 9 positions match TRBD2. Germline-derived CDR1 and CDR2 are SGHNT and YENEEA. V shed 6 bases and J 4 bases; nucleotides not matched to a gene: 13. The length of the CDR3 is 17 residues. CDR3 region: CASSPFRTSEGYNEQFF. CDR3 coding DNA: TGTGCCAGCAGTCCATTCCGGACTAGCGAGGGGTACAATGAGCAGTTCTTC.

This clone was observed a single time. This sequence joins TRBV7-9 and TRBJ1-6, with a possible D match to TRBD1 (5 bases). The CDR3 contains 14 residues. Trimming took off 6 bases at V and 8 bases at J, with 14 bases between the two ends. Germline assignment: CDR1 SEHNR and CDR2 FQNEAQ (reference sequence). The CDR3 sequence: CASRTQGGDSPLHF. CDR3 sequence (DNA): TGTGCCAGCAGGACCCAGGGAGGGGATTCACCCCTCCACTTT.

The genes are TRBV19 and TRBJ2-6; TRBD1 might be the D (6 bases). This CDR3 has 18 residues. V gave up 9 bases and J gave up 0 bases, with 21 bases separating them. The germline CDR1 and CDR2 sequences are LNHDA and SQIVND (reference sequence). CDR3 amino acids: CASRNLQGTPSGANVLTF. The CDR3 region has the DNA TGTGCCAGCAGAAACCTACAGGGAACCCCCTCTGGGGCCAACGTCCTGACTTTC. Using reference TRBV19 and TRBJ2-6 for the parts outside the CDR3, the full variable domain is DGGITQSPKYLFRKEGQNVTLSCEQNLNHDAMYWYRQDPGQGLRLIYYSQIVNDFQKGDIAEGYSVSREKKESFPLTVTSAQKNPTAFYLCASRNLQGTPSGANVLTFGAGSRLTVL.

The chain carries TRBV11-2 and TRBJ1-2, with 9 bases identical to TRBD1. Germline V gene lookup returns CDR1 SGHAT and CDR2 FQNNGV. With V trimmed by 2 bases and J by 5 bases, 6 bases remained unmatched. The CDR3 length is 15 residues. The CDR3 protein is CASSLTPDRGYGYTF. The CDR3 region has the DNA TGTGCCAGCAGCTTAACCCCGGACAGGGGTTATGGCTACACCTTC.

The chain carries TRBV18 and TRBJ1-1; D unclear. This CDR3 is 15 amino acids long. Germline-derived CDR1 and CDR2 are KGHSH and LQKENI. Trimming removed 4 bases from V and 3 bases from J, with 15 bases in between. This CDR3 is CASSLRTGRDTEAFF. In DNA, the CDR3 is TGTGCCAGCTCACTGAGGACCGGGAGGGACACTGAAGCTTTCTTT.

This rearrangement joins TRBV6-6 to TRBJ1-1; TRBD1 might be the D (5 bases). CDR1 MNHNY and CDR2 SVGAGI come from the germline V gene (reference sequence). This CDR3 contains 15 residues. V was trimmed by 7 bases and J by 9 bases, leaving 24 bases between them. The CDR3 loop is CASKNIQVAAFQAFF. The CDR3 DNA sequence: TGTGCCAGCAAAAACATACAGGTAGCTGCCTTCCAAGCTTTCTTT.

The chain joins TRBV28 to TRBJ2-3; 9 nucleotides line up with TRBD2. Germline V lookup: CDR1 MDHEN, CDR2 SYDVKM. The CDR3 sequence is 17 residues long. With 8 bases clipped from V and 3 bases from J, the junction kept 15 bases outside the gene matches. The CDR3 region is CASVGPLAGDSTDTQYF. In nucleotides, the CDR3 is TGTGCCAGCGTAGGGCCGTTAGCGGGAGATTCGACAGATACGCAGTATTTT.

The V and J genes are TRBV5-1 and TRBJ2-1; 15 nucleotides agree with TRBD2. The V gene end was trimmed by 4 bases and the J gene end by 4 bases; junction bases not matched to a gene: 9. The CDR3 is 18 residues long. CDR1 is SGHRS and CDR2 is YFSETQ in the germline V gene. As DNA, the CDR3 is TGCGCCAGCAGCCCAGGGACTAGCGGGAGGACCGTTTACAATGAGCAGTTCTTC. Translated: CASSPGTSGRTVYNEQFF. Full variable domain (rest looked up from reference TRBV5-1 and TRBJ2-1): KAGVTQTPRYLIKTRGQQVTLSCSPISGHRSVSWYQQTPGQGLQFLFEYFSETQRNKGNFPGRFSGRQFSNSRSEMNVSTLELGDSALYLCASSPGTSGRTVYNEQFFGPGTRLTVL.

This clone was found once. This chain links TRBV5-1 with TRBJ1-1; 11 bases map to TRBD1. Germline CDR1 is SGHRS and CDR2 is YFSETQ. CDR3 length: 14 amino acids. J was trimmed by 11 bases and V by 0 bases; bases with no gene match: 6. As DNA, the CDR3 is TGCGCCAGCAGCTTGGAGTGGGGACAGGGGGGGGCTTTCTTT. Protein product: CASSLEWGQGGAFF.

The chain links TRBV11-1 to TRBJ2-7; 7 bases map to TRBD1. Unmatched junction bases numbered 13, after V lost 1 base and J lost 4 bases. CDR3 size: 17 residues. Per the germline V gene, CDR1 is SGHAT and CDR2 is FQDESV (reference sequence). The CDR3 DNA follows: TGTGCCAGCAGCTTAGGCCCCGCGACAGGGAGCGCGTACGAGCAGTACTTC. Amino acids: CASSLGPATGSAYEQYF.

This chain connects TRBV23-1 to TRBJ2-5, with TRBD2 identical over 8 bases. TRBV23-1 is given ORF status, its function remaining uncertain. This CDR3 is 19 amino acids long. V dropped 0 bases and J dropped 3; count of bases not matched to a gene: 15. Here the CDR3 DNA reads TGCGCCAGCAGTCAATCGGGGGCTAGCGGGCACCGAAGTGAAGAGACCCAGTACTTC. Amino acids: CASSQSGASGHRSEETQYF.

The chain carries TRBV7-9 and TRBJ1-1, with D unclear. This CDR3 has 18 amino acids. Per germline, CDR1 SEHNR and CDR2 FQNEAQ (reference sequence). With 3 bases removed from V and 4 bases from J, the gap between germline ends came to 24 bases. The CDR3 DNA reads as TGTGCCAGCAGCTTTCAATCCATAACGTCCCGCGGTTCCACTGAAGCTTTCTTT. Amino acid sequence: CASSFQSITSRGSTEAFF.

The V gene is TRBV11-2, the J gene TRBJ2-2; possibly TRBD2 for D (6 bases). CDR1 SGHAT and CDR2 FQNNGV come from the germline V gene. Trimming removed 2 bases at V and 5 bases at J, with 12 bases between. The CDR3 extends over 15 amino acids. CDR3: CASSLTRGGTGELFF. For the CDR3, the DNA is TGTGCCAGCAGCTTAACGCGGGGCGGGACCGGGGAGCTGTTTTTT.

V usage is TRBV2 and J usage is TRBJ2-7; D not resolved. Germline V gene sequence: CDR1 SNHLY, CDR2 FYNNEI. Trimming cost V 4 bases and J 2 bases, with 12 bases left between them. There are 14 residues in the CDR3. In nucleotides, the CDR3 is TGTGCCAGCAGTGGTGCAGGTCTTCCCTACGAGCAGTACTTC. Encoded protein: CASSGAGLPYEQYF. The full variable domain, in which reference TRBV2 and TRBJ2-7 provide the parts outside the CDR3, is EPEVTQTPSHQVTQMGQEVILRCVPISNHLYFYWYRQILGQKVEFLVSFYNNEISEKSEIFDDQFSVERPDGSNFTLKIRSTKLEDSAMYFCASSGAGLPYEQYFGPGTRLTVT.

The V and J genes are TRBV18 and TRBJ1-2; D is possibly TRBD1 (6 bases). From germline, CDR1 is KGHSH and CDR2 LQKENI. The CDR3 covers 16 residues. V lost 3 bases, J lost 4 bases, and 18 bases lay in between. In nucleotides, the CDR3 is TGTGCCAGCTCACCCCTGGCGGGGGGCGGATCCTATGGCTACACCTTC. Translating it yields CASSPLAGGGSYGYTF.

The chain links TRBV5-1 to TRBJ1-1, with 9 bases that match TRBD1. V gave up 4 bases and J gave up 8 bases; unmatched junction bases: 6. The CDR3 sequence is 13 residues long. Germline CDR1 SGHRS, CDR2 YFSETQ. The CDR3 DNA reads as TGCGCCAGCAGCCGGGACAGGGCGGGCGAAGCTTTCTTT. Protein: CASSRDRAGEAFF.

The chain has TRBV19 and TRBJ1-1; the D gene is possibly TRBD1 (6 bases). This CDR3 contains 12 residues. V lost 9 bases and J 9 bases, leaving 17 bases between the germline ends. Germline-derived CDR1 and CDR2 are LNHDA and SQIVND (reference sequence). The CDR3 region is CASLSPDRKAFF. The CDR3 DNA reads TGTGCCAGCCTATCGCCCGACAGGAAAGCTTTCTTT. Variable domain in full (rest from reference TRBV19 and TRBJ1-1): DGGITQSPKYLFRKEGQNVTLSCEQNLNHDAMYWYRQDPGQGLRLIYYSQIVNDFQKGDIAEGYSVSREKKESFPLTVTSAQKNPTAFYLCASLSPDRKAFFGQGTRLTVV.

V usage is TRBV7-3 and J usage is TRBJ2-2, with D possibly being TRBD2 (5 bases). V lost 0 bases, J lost 13 bases, and 12 bases lay in between. The CDR3 length is 13 residues. CDR1 and CDR2 from the germline V gene are SGHTA and FQGTGA. DNA for the CDR3: TGTGCCAGCAGCTTAACCGGCAGCGGAATGCTGTTTTTT. Translated, it gives CASSLTGSGMLFF.

The chain employs TRBV11-1 and TRBJ2-7, with D possibly TRBD1 on 6 matching bases. The germline V gene has CDR1 SGHAT and CDR2 FQDESV (reference sequence). CDR3 length: 13 residues. Trimming stripped 3 bases from V and 6 bases from J, with 12 bases between. CDR3 bases: TGTGCCAGCAGCTTCAGACCAGGGGTCGAGCAGTACTTC. Residues: CASSFRPGVEQYF.

This rearrangement joins TRBV18 to TRBJ2-5; 11 bases are shared with TRBD1. Germline-derived CDR1 and CDR2 are KGHSH and LQKENI. This CDR3 has 16 residues. V shed 0 bases and J 6 bases; nucleotides not matched to a gene: 6. The chain's CDR3 is CASSPPTGQGEQTQYF. Written as DNA, the CDR3 is TGTGCCAGCTCACCACCTACGGGACAGGGGGAGCAGACCCAGTACTTC.

In DNA, the CDR3 is TGTGCCAGCACCGGACAGGGGGTTAACTATGGCTACACCTTC. It is translated as CASTGQGVNYGYTF. The rearrangement joins TRBV5-6 to TRBJ1-2, with TRBD1 identical over 10 bases. The trim removed 6 bases at V and 1 base at J, leaving 3 bases unmatched. Germline V lookup: CDR1 SGHDT, CDR2 YYEEEE. This CDR3 spans 14 amino acids. Full variable domain (missing parts from reference TRBV5-6 and TRBJ1-2): DAGVTQSPTHLIKTRGQQVTLRCSPKSGHDTVSWYQQALGQGPQFIFQYYEEEERQRGNFPDRFSGHQFPNYSSELNVNALLLGDSALYLCASTGQGVNYGYTFGSGTRLTVV.